Following are 4 T cell receptor beta chains from one sample sequenced in a study of shared clonotypes between healthy human individuals. Produced via immunoSEQ multiplex PCR; TCRdb's table is partial and in-frame only. Here the sample spans hundreds of thousands of clones, less than 80% being singletons. The sequenced sample was memory CD4+ T cells sorted from blood. Documented subset: CD45RA-negative fraction. The receptors come from a woman in her 30s in good health.

The table lists this clone with a few counts. For the CDR3, the DNA is TGTGCCAGTAGTAGGGGACAGGTTGCCTCCTACGAGCAGTACTTC. This encodes CASSRGQVASYEQYF. The chain is built from TRBV19 and TRBJ2-7; 8 bases agree with TRBD1. There are 15 residues in the CDR3. Germline CDR1 reads LNHDA; CDR2 reads SQIVND (reference sequence). V dropped 4 bases and J dropped 0; count of bases not matched to a gene: 5.

The rearrangement joins TRBV7-2 to TRBJ2-7, with D perhaps matching TRBD2 (5 bases). The ends were cut back, 7 bases at V and 2 bases at J, with 15 bases in the middle. The CDR3 covers 14 residues. The germline V gene encodes CDR1 SGHTA and CDR2 FQGNSA. The CDR3 region is CASTTSGNTYEQYF. As DNA, the CDR3 is TGTGCCAGCACCACCTCGGGAAATACCTACGAGCAGTACTTC. The full variable domain, in which reference TRBV7-2 and TRBJ2-7 provide the parts outside the CDR3, is GAGVSQSPSNKVTEKGKDVELRCDPISGHTALYWYRQSLGQGLEFLIYFQGNSAPDKSGLPSDRFSAERTGGSVSTLTIQRTQQEDSAVYLCASTTSGNTYEQYFGPGTRLTVT.

The chain uses TRBV19 and TRBJ2-5, with 7 bases aligning to TRBD2. The J call is in doubt because the DNA end fits TRBJ2-7 better. CDR1 is LNHDA, CDR2 SQIVND, per germline (reference sequence). The CDR3 is 14 amino acids. The CDR3 loop reads CASSRASGTYEQYF. DNA of the CDR3: TGTGCCAGTAGTCGGGCTAGCGGAACCTACGAGCAGTACTTC.

The V and J genes are TRBV6-6 and TRBJ1-1; the D gene is possibly TRBD1 (5 bases). Trimming left V 5 bases short and J 1 base short, with 17 bases between. CDR1 and CDR2 from the germline V gene are MNHNY and SVGAGI (reference sequence). This CDR3 comprises 16 residues. This CDR3 reads CASSARREGTNTEAFF. Here the CDR3 DNA reads TGTGCCAGCAGTGCCCGCCGCGAGGGGACGAACACTGAAGCTTTCTTT.